This T cell receptor (beta chain) emerged from a study of blood T cell repertoires in COVID-19. Overall study context: Sources were T cells, B-cell-depleted T cells, or PBMCs; the material itself was cDNA or gDNA.

In the original analysis: Amplification from reference gene primers served as the basis for estimated nucleated cell counts. Only in-frame clones appear in the TCRdb table, and some are missing; sequencing was by immunoSEQ multiplex PCR. The DNA gave D and trimming, while V, J and clone size come from that table. This sample has about 210,000 clones; around 86% occur once, and the top ten carry just under 9%. Cohort allocation depended upon clinical history that participants reported. The clonotype comes from a woman aged 45-65 years with acute COVID-19. The sequencing input was PBMCs or T cells enriched from blood (not recorded which).

The CDR3 nucleotides are TGTGCCAGCAGCCGTTTAATAGCGGGAGTAAGAGATACGCAGTATTTT. This encodes CASSRLIAGVRDTQYF. The chain carries TRBV5-5 and TRBJ2-3; 9 bases are shared with TRBD2. CDR1 is SGHKS, CDR2 YYEKEE, per germline (reference sequence). The CDR3 has 16 residues. Trimming at V came to 4 bases and at J to 5 bases, leaving 11 bases not matched to a gene. The full variable domain, its missing parts supplied by reference TRBV5-5 and TRBJ2-3, is DAGVTQSPTHLIKTRGQQVTLRCSPISGHKSVSWYQQVLGQGPQFIFQYYEKEERGRGNFPDRFSARQFPNYSSELNVNALLLGDSALYLCASSRLIAGVRDTQYFGPGTRLTVL.